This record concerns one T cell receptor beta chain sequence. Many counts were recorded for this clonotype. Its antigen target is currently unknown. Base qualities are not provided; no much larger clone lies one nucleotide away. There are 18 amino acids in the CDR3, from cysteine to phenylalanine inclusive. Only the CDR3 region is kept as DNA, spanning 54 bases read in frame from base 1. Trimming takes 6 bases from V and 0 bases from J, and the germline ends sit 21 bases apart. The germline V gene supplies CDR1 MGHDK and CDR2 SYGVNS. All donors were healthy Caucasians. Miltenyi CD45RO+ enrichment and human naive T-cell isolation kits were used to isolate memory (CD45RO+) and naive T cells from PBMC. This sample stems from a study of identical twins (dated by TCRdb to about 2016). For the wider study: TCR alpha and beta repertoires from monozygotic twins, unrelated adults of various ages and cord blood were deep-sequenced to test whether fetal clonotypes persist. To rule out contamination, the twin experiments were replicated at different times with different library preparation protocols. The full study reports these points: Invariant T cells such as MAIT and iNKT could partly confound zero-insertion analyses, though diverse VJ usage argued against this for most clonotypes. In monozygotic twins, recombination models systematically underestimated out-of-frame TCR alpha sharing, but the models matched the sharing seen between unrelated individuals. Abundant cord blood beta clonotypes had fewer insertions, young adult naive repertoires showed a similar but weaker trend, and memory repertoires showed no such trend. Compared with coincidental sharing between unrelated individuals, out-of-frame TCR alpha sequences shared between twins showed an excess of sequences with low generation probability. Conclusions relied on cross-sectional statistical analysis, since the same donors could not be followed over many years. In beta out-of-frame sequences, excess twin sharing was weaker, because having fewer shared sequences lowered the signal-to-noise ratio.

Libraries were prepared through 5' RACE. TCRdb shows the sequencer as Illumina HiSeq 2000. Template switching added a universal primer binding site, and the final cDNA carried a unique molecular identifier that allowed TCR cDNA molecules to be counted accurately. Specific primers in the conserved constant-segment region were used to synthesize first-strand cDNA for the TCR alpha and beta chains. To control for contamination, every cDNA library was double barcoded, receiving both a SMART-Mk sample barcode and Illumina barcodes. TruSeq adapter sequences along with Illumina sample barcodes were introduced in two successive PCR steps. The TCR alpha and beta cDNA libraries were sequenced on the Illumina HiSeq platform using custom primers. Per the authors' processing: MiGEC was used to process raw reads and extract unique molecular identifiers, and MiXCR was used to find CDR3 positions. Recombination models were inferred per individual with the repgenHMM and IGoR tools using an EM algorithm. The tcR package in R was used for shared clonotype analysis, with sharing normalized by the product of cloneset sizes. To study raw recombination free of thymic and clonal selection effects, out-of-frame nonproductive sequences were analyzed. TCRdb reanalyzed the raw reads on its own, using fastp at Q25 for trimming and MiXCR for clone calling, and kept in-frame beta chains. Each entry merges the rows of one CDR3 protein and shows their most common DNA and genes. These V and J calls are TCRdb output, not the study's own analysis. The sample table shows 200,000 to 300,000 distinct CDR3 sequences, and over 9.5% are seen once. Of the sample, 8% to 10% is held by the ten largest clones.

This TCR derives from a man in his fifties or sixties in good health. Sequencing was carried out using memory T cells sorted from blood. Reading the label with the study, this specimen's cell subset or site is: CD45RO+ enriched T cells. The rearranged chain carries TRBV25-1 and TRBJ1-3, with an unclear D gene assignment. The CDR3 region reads CASSPKPESGPSGNTIYF. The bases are TGTGCCAGCAGCCCCAAACCGGAATCCGGGCCCTCTGGAAACACCATATATTTT. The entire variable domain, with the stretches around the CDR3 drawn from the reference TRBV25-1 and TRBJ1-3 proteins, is EADIYQTPRYLVIGTGKKITLECSQTMGHDKMYWYQQDPGMELHLIHYSYGVNSTEKGDLSSESTVSRIRTEHFPLTLESARPSHTSQYLCASSPKPESGPSGNTIYFGEGSWLTVV.